The entry below gives a single T cell receptor beta chain sequence along with its context. This entry comes from a study of cytomegalovirus exposure and HLA in healthy donors. PCR employed 60 Vbeta and 13 Jbeta primers. Data came from immunoSEQ multiplex PCR; TCRdb stores just in-frame clones and leaves some out. The data show 140,000 or so clones, with around 80% seen just once and over 2% held by the top ten. V lost 4 bases to trimming and J lost 4 bases; unmatched junction nucleotides: 4. CDR3 size: 15 residues. Per germline, CDR1 SGDLS and CDR2 YYNGEE. The sample consisted of PBMCs. The genes are TRBV9 and TRBJ2-5, with TRBD2 matching over 13 bases. The receptor was derived from a boy younger than 10 in good health and CMV-seronegative. The CDR3 DNA reads as TGTGCCAGCAGCATACGGACTAGCGGGGGAGAGACCCAGTACTTC. Amino acid sequence: CASSIRTSGGETQYF.